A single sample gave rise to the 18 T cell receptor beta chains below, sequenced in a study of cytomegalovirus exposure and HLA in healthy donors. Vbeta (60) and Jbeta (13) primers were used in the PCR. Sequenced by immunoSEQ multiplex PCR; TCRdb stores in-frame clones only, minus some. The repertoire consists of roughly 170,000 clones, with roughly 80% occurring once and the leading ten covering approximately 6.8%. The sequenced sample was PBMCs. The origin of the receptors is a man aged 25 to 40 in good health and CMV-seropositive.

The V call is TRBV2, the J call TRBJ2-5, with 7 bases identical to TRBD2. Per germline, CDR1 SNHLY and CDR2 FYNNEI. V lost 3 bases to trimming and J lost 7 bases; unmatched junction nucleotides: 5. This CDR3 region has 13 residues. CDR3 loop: CASSDVGRVTQYF. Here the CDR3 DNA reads TGTGCCAGCAGTGACGTGGGGAGGGTGACCCAGTACTTC.

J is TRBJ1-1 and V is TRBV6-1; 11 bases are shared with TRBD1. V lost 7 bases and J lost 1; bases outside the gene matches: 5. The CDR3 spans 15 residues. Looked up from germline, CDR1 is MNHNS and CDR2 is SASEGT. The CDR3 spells CASTWTGGTNTEAFF. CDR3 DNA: TGTGCCAGCACGTGGACAGGGGGCACGAACACTGAAGCTTTCTTT.

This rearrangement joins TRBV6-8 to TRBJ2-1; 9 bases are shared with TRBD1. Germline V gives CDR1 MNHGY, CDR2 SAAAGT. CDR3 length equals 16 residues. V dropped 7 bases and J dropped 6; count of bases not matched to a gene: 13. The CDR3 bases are TGTGCCAGCACCACCAGCCGGGACAGGGAGGGCAATGAGCAGTTCTTC. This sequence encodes CASTTSRDREGNEQFF.

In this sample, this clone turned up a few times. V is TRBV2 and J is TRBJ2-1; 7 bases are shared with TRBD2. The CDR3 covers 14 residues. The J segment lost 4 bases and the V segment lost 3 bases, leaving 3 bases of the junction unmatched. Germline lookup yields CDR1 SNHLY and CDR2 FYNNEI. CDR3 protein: CASSDRGSYNEQFF. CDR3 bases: TGTGCCAGCAGTGACCGCGGGAGTTACAATGAGCAGTTCTTC. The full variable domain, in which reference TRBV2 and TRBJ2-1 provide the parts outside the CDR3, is EPEVTQTPSHQVTQMGQEVILRCVPISNHLYFYWYRQILGQKVEFLVSFYNNEISEKSEIFDDQFSVERPDGSNFTLKIRSTKLEDSAMYFCASSDRGSYNEQFFGPGTRLTVL.

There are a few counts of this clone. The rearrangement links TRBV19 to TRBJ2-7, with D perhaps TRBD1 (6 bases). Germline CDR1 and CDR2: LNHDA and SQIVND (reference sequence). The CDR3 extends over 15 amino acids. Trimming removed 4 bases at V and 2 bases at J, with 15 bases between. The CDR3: CASSTPRGKAYEQYF. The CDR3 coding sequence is TGTGCCAGTAGTACCCCTAGGGGGAAAGCCTACGAGCAGTACTTC.

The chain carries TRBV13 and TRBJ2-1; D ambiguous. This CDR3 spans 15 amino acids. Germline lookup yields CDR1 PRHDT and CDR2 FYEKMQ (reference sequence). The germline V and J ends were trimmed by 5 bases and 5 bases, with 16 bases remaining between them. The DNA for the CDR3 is TGTGCCAGCAGCCGAACTGAACCCCTCGACAATGAGCAGTTCTTC. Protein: CASSRTEPLDNEQFF.

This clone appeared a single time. CDR3: CASSLRGVGETQYF. The CDR3 nucleotides are TGTGCCAGCAGCTTACGGGGGGTGGGAGAGACCCAGTACTTC. This chain connects TRBV7-3 to TRBJ2-5; 7 bases align to TRBD2. From germline, CDR1 is SGHTA and CDR2 FQGTGA. V shed 2 bases, J shed 4 bases, and the junction held 4 bases outside the gene matches. The length of the CDR3 is 14 residues.

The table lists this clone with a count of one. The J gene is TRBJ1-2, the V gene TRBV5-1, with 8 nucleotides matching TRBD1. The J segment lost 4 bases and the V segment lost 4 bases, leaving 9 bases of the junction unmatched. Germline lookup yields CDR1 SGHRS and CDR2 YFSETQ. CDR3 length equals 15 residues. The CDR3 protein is CASSPGQGIGYGYTF. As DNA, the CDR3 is TGCGCCAGCAGCCCTGGACAGGGAATAGGCTATGGCTACACCTTC.

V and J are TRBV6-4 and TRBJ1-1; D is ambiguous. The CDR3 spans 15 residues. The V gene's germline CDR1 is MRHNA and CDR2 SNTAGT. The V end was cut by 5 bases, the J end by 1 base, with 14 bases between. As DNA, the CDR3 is TGTGCCAGCAGTCCCCTCGCAGGCGCGAACACTGAAGCTTTCTTT. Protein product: CASSPLAGANTEAFF.

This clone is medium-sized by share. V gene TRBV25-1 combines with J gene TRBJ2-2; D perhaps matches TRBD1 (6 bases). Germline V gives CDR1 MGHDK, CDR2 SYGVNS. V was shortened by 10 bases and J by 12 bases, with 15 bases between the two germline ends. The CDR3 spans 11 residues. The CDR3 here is CATAIGGQLFF. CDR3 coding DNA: TGTGCCACAGCAATTGGGGGCCAGCTGTTTTTT.

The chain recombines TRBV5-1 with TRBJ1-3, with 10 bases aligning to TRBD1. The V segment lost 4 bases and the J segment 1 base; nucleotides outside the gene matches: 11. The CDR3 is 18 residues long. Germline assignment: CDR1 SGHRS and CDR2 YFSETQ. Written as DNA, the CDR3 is TGCGCCAGCAGCCACGATATTCCGGGACAGGGGTCTGGAAACACCATATATTTT. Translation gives CASSHDIPGQGSGNTIYF.

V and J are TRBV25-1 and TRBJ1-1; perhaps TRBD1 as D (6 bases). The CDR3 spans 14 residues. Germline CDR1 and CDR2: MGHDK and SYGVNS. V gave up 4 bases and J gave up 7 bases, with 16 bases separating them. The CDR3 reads CASSVNRDQGEAFF. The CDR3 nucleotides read TGTGCCAGCAGTGTCAACAGGGATCAAGGTGAAGCTTTCTTT.

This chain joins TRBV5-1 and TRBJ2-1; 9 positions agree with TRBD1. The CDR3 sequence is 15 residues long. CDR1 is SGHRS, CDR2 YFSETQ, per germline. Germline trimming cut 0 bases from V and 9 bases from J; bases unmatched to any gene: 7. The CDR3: CASSLVDRGQGEQFF. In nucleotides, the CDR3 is TGCGCCAGCAGCTTGGTTGACAGGGGACAGGGTGAGCAGTTCTTC.

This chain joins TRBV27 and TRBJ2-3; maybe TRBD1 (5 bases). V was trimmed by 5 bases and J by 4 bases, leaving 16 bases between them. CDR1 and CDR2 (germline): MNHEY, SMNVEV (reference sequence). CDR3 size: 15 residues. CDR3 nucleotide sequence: TGTGCCAGCAGTAAGGGGTTGCAGATGGCAGATACGCAGTATTTT. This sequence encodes CASSKGLQMADTQYF.

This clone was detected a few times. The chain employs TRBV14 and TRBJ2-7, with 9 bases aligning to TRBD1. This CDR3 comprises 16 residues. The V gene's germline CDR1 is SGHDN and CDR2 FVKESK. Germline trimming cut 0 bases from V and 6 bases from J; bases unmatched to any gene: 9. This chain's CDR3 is CASSQDWVETGGEQYF. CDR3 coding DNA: TGTGCCAGCAGCCAAGACTGGGTTGAGACAGGGGGCGAGCAGTACTTC. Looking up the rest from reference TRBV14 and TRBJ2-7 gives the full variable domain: EAGVTQFPSHSVIEKGQTVTLRCDPISGHDNLYWYRRVMGKEIKFLLHFVKESKQDESGMPNNRFLAERTGGTYSTLKVQPAELEDSGVYFCASSQDWVETGGEQYFGPGTRLTVT.

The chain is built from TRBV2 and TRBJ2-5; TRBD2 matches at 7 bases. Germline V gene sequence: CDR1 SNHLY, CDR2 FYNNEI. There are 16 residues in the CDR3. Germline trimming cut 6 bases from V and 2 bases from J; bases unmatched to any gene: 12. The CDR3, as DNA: TGTGCCAGCAGCGCGGGGGTCTCAGCGGAACAAGAGACCCAGTACTTC. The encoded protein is CASSAGVSAEQETQYF.

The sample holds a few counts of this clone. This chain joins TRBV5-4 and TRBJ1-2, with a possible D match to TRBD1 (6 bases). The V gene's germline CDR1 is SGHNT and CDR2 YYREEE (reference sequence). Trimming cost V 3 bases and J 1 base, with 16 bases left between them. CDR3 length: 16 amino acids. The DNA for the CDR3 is TGTGCCAGCAGCTCTACAGGGCTTGGAATTAACTATGGCTACACCTTC. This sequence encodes CASSSTGLGINYGYTF.

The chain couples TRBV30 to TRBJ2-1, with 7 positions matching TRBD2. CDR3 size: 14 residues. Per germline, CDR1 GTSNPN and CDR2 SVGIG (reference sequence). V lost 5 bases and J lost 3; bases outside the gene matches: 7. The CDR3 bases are TGTGCCTGGGAAGGGGAGGGCGGCTACAATGAGCAGTTCTTC. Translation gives CAWEGEGGYNEQFF.